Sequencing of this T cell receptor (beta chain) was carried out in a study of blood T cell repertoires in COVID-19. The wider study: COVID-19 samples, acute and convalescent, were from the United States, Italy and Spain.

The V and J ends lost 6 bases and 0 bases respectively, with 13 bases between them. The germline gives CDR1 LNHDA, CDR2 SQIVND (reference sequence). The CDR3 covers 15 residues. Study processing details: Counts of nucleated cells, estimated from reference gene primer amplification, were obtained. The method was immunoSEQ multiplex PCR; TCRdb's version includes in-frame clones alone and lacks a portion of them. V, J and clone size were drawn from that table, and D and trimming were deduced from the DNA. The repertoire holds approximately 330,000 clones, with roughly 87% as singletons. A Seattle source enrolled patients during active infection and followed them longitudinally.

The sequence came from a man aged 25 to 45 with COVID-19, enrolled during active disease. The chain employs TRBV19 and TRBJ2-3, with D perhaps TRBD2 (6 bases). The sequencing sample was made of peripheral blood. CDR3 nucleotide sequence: TGTGCCAGTAGACTGACGGGAGCAAGCACAGATACGCAGTATTTT. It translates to CASRLTGASTDTQYF.